Below, 4 T cell receptor beta chains from the same sample are listed, as sequenced in a study of blood T cells in healthy people across ages. With a J-beta primer mix and a sample-barcoded 5' primer, a second PCR ran 7 to 11 cycles. One entry per CDR3 protein results from TCRdb running MiXCR on the 5' RACE reads. The table records over 600,000 distinct CDR3 sequences, around 43% of them present only once. Material: blood. The receptors come from a man aged 80 or over in good health.

The rearrangement uses TRBV12-3 or TRBV12-4 and TRBJ2-3; TRBD2 aligns across 8 bases. Trimming removed 8 bases from V and 4 bases from J; junction bases left unmatched: 8. CDR3 length: 14 residues. The CDR3 sequence is CASCDGGAADTQYF. CDR3 nucleotides: TGTGCCAGCTGTGACGGGGGGGCCGCAGATACGCAGTATTTT.

The rearrangement links TRBV2 to TRBJ1-1; D unresolved. The CDR3 runs 14 residues. In germline, CDR1 is SNHLY, CDR2 FYNNEI. Deletions cut 4 bases from V and 5 bases from J, with 14 bases between. The CDR3 DNA is TGTGCCAGCAGTGTACTAGGGTTTGGGACTGAAGCTTTCTTT. Its protein is CASSVLGFGTEAFF.

This clonotype has ten or more counts. The chain is built from TRBV6-2 or TRBV6-3 and TRBJ1-5, with 7 bases fitting TRBD1. The CDR3 consists of 15 residues. V shed 5 bases and J 0 bases; nucleotides not matched to a gene: 4. Germline loops: CDR1 MNHEY, CDR2 SVGEGT. The CDR3 reads CASSQGQYSNQPQHF. The DNA for the CDR3 is TGTGCCAGCAGTCAGGGACAGTATAGCAATCAGCCCCAGCATTTT.

This clonotype was observed a few times. V and J are TRBV6-5 and TRBJ1-5; D unresolved. Germline V CDR1 and CDR2: MNHEY, SVGAGI. V was pared by 6 bases and J by 3 bases, with 12 bases between. There are 14 residues in the CDR3. The CDR3 loop reads CASRRVGDNQPQHF. The DNA for the CDR3 is TGTGCCAGCAGGAGGGTCGGCGACAATCAGCCCCAGCATTTT.